This entry describes one TCR beta chain. These data are taken from a study of blood T cell repertoires in COVID-19. About the study: Samples came from the United States, Italy and Spain, spanning acute and convalescent COVID-19.

In the original workflow: The assay estimated nucleated cells by amplifying reference gene primers. Sequenced by immunoSEQ multiplex PCR; TCRdb stores in-frame clones only, minus some. Clonal size and the V and J genes are those of that table, whereas D and trimming came from the DNA. The sample gives about 150,000 clones, about 89% of which show up once; 0.55% is in the top ten. V lost 3 bases and J 6 bases, leaving 14 bases between the germline ends. The CDR3 is 14 amino acids. In germline, CDR1 is LNHDA, CDR2 SQIVND (reference sequence). Sequencing was performed on peripheral blood. The rearrangement uses TRBV19 and TRBJ1-1; D gene uncertain. This receptor was taken from a man between 45 and 60 years old with acute or convalescent COVID-19. The CDR3 is CASSIRPSGSEAFF. The CDR3 DNA reads as TGTGCCAGTAGTATTCGACCCTCCGGGTCTGAAGCTTTCTTT.